The 28 T cell receptor beta chains in this list originate from one sample, sequenced in a study of T cells in localized non-small cell lung cancer. TCRdb's table, derived via immunoSEQ multiplex PCR, lists solely in-frame clones and lacks some. Of around 64,000 clones in the sample, roughly four fifths were seen once. The sequenced sample was PBMCs, obtained before any cancer treatment. Receptors were obtained from a man aged 35 to 69 with stage II lung adenocarcinoma.

This chain joins TRBV10-2 and TRBJ2-7; D tentatively reads TRBD1 or TRBD2 (5 bases each). Germline values: CDR1 WSHSY, CDR2 SAAADI. With 7 bases removed from V and 7 bases from J, the gap between germline ends came to 17 bases. The CDR3 covers 13 residues. This chain's CDR3 is CASTLDRTREQYF. The DNA for the CDR3 is TGCGCCAGCACGCTCGACAGAACTAGAGAGCAGTACTTC.

The V gene is TRBV6-5, the J gene TRBJ2-6; possibly TRBD1 for D (6 bases). The CDR3 runs to 15 residues. Per the germline V gene, CDR1 is MNHEY and CDR2 is SVGAGI. Trimming cost V 5 bases and J 0 bases, with 8 bases left between them. DNA of the CDR3: TGTGCCAGCAGTCCCAGGGGCTCTGGGGCCAACGTCCTGACTTTC. It codes for CASSPRGSGANVLTF.

J is TRBJ2-3 and V is TRBV7-2; 9 nucleotides match TRBD1. There are 15 residues in the CDR3. The trim removed 6 bases at V and 6 bases at J, leaving 10 bases unmatched. Germline V gene sequence: CDR1 SGHTA, CDR2 FQGNSA. For the CDR3, the DNA is TGTGCCAGCAGTTATGACAGGGGGAAGAGGGATACGCAGTATTTT. Its protein is CASSYDRGKRDTQYF.

CDR3: CASSQGLGETQYF. CDR3 nucleotides: TGTGCCAGCAGTCAGGGACTAGGAGAGACCCAGTACTTC. The chain has TRBV6-5 and TRBJ2-5, with TRBD2 matching over 8 bases. The CDR3 has 13 amino acids. Germline trimming cut 5 bases from V and 4 bases from J; bases unmatched to any gene: 3. In germline, CDR1 is MNHEY, CDR2 SVGAGI.

The chain joins TRBV7-2 to TRBJ2-3, with D uncertain. CDR1 is SGHTA, CDR2 FQGNSA, per germline. The CDR3 is 16 amino acids. Deletions cut 1 base from V and 0 bases from J, with 11 bases between. CDR3 bases: TGTGCCAGCAGCTTAGGAGATGATGCTAGCACAGATACGCAGTATTTT. This codes for CASSLGDDASTDTQYF.

This clone was picked up a small number of times. V and J are TRBV19 and TRBJ2-2; TRBD1 agrees at 11 bases. Germline CDR1 LNHDA, CDR2 SQIVND (reference sequence). CDR3 length: 15 residues. V was clipped by 8 bases and J by 4 bases; unmatched bases: 6. CDR3 sequence reads: CASGTGGGSTGELFF. CDR3 bases: TGTGCCAGTGGGACAGGGGGGGGCTCCACCGGGGAGCTGTTTTTT. Full variable domain (missing parts from reference TRBV19 and TRBJ2-2): DGGITQSPKYLFRKEGQNVTLSCEQNLNHDAMYWYRQDPGQGLRLIYYSQIVNDFQKGDIAEGYSVSREKKESFPLTVTSAQKNPTAFYLCASGTGGGSTGELFFGEGSRLTVL.

The rearrangement links TRBV21-1 to TRBJ1-5. TRBV21-1 is a pseudogene. The CDR3 is 17 residues long. CDR3 sequence: CASSKARDPYSNQPQHF. The CDR3 DNA reads TGTGCCAGCAGCAAAGCGCGGGACCCATATAGCAATCAGCCCCAGCATTTT.

This sequence joins TRBV14 and TRBJ2-3; 10 bases agree with TRBD2. This CDR3 has 17 amino acids. J lost 0 bases, V lost 2 bases, and 5 bases had no gene match. Germline-derived CDR1 and CDR2 are SGHDN and FVKESK. The chain's CDR3 is CASSQYQGLASTDTQYF. DNA for the CDR3: TGTGCCAGCAGCCAATATCAGGGACTAGCGAGCACAGATACGCAGTATTTT.

The rearrangement joins TRBV5-1 to TRBJ1-2; TRBD1 agrees at 8 bases. The CDR3 runs 13 residues. CDR1 SGHRS and CDR2 YFSETQ come from the germline V gene. V shed 5 bases, J shed 3 bases, and the junction held 3 bases outside the gene matches. The CDR3 loop is CASSPGQDYGYTF. The CDR3 bases are TGCGCCAGCAGTCCGGGACAGGACTATGGCTACACCTTC.

The chain has TRBV29-1 and TRBJ2-7; 7 bases are shared with TRBD2. Germline CDR1 and CDR2: SQVTM and ANQGSEA. The CDR3 has 14 residues. Trimming removed 5 bases from V and 1 base from J; junction bases left unmatched: 8. This CDR3 reads CSVRLGGHSYEQYF. DNA for the CDR3: TGCAGCGTTCGACTGGGAGGGCATTCCTACGAGCAGTACTTC.

The rearrangement links TRBV27 to TRBJ1-2, with D hard to call. The CDR3 has 17 residues. Trimming stripped 2 bases from V and 0 bases from J, with 16 bases between. The germline CDR1 and CDR2 sequences are MNHEY and SMNVEV (reference sequence). The CDR3 protein is CASSLTGIREANYGYTF. The DNA of the CDR3 is TGTGCCAGCAGTTTAACCGGAATCCGGGAAGCTAACTATGGCTACACCTTC.

This chain's CDR3 is CAPNFAETNYGYTF. The CDR3, as DNA: TGCGCCCCCAATTTTGCGGAGACGAACTATGGCTACACCTTC. The rearrangement uses TRBV23-1 and TRBJ1-2; no clear D gene. TRBV23-1 is an open reading frame whose function is uncertain. The CDR3 is 14 amino acids. V gave up 11 bases and J gave up 2 bases, with 18 bases separating them.

The V call is TRBV5-1, the J call TRBJ2-7; D not resolved. V lost 0 bases and J 2 bases, leaving 9 bases between the germline ends. The CDR3 is made up of 14 amino acids. Germline CDR1 and CDR2: SGHRS and YFSETQ. The chain's CDR3 is CASSLAHKPYEQYF. The DNA of the CDR3 is TGCGCCAGCAGCTTGGCCCACAAACCCTACGAGCAGTACTTC.

The V gene is TRBV4-3, the J gene TRBJ1-4; D is undetermined. V was trimmed by 0 bases and J by 0 bases, leaving 11 bases between them. The germline V gene encodes CDR1 LGHNA and CDR2 YSLEER. This CDR3 is built from 17 residues. CDR3 residues: CASSQDKLSATNEKLFF. CDR3 in DNA: TGCGCCAGCAGCCAAGATAAGTTGTCTGCAACTAATGAAAAACTGTTTTTT.

This clone was counted between two and nine times. V is TRBV29-1 and J is TRBJ1-1; D uncertain. The germline V and J ends were trimmed by 4 bases and 8 bases, with 17 bases remaining between them. The CDR3 consists of 13 residues. Per the germline V gene, CDR1 is SQVTM and CDR2 is ANQGSEA. CDR3 DNA: TGCAGCGTTGTAACCCTGTTGGCTGGGGAAGCTTTCTTT. Protein sequence: CSVVTLLAGEAFF.

V and J are TRBV19 and TRBJ2-1; D is undetermined. Germline CDR1 and CDR2: LNHDA and SQIVND (reference sequence). CDR3 length: 16 residues. Trimming took off 1 base at V and 2 bases at J, with 12 bases between the two ends. This CDR3 is CASSIGSTFAYNEQFF. In nucleotides, the CDR3 is TGTGCCAGTAGTATAGGGAGTACCTTCGCCTACAATGAGCAGTTCTTC. The full variable domain, its missing parts supplied by reference TRBV19 and TRBJ2-1, is DGGITQSPKYLFRKEGQNVTLSCEQNLNHDAMYWYRQDPGQGLRLIYYSQIVNDFQKGDIAEGYSVSREKKESFPLTVTSAQKNPTAFYLCASSIGSTFAYNEQFFGPGTRLTVL.

The V and J genes are TRBV6-4 and TRBJ1-1; the match to TRBD1 covers 7 bases. The CDR3 length is 14 residues. Per the germline V gene, CDR1 is MRHNA and CDR2 is SNTAGT. V shed 4 bases, J shed 1 base, and the junction held 3 bases outside the gene matches. Written as DNA, the CDR3 is TGTGCCAGCAGTGCGGGACAGTGGAACACTGAAGCTTTCTTT. Translation: CASSAGQWNTEAFF.

The V gene is TRBV2, the J gene TRBJ2-3, with D possibly matching TRBD1 (5 bases). CDR3 length: 14 amino acids. Trimming removed 7 bases from V and 1 base from J, with 12 bases in between. The germline V gene has CDR1 SNHLY and CDR2 FYNNEI. The CDR3 is CASTPGRGTDTQYF. The CDR3 DNA follows: TGTGCCAGCACCCCCGGCAGGGGCACAGATACGCAGTATTTT. The full variable domain, its missing parts supplied by reference TRBV2 and TRBJ2-3, is EPEVTQTPSHQVTQMGQEVILRCVPISNHLYFYWYRQILGQKVEFLVSFYNNEISEKSEIFDDQFSVERPDGSNFTLKIRSTKLEDSAMYFCASTPGRGTDTQYFGPGTRLTVL.

The chain has TRBV27 and TRBJ2-7, with 8 bases matching TRBD1. CDR1 and CDR2 from the germline V gene are MNHEY and SMNVEV (reference sequence). V gave up 7 bases and J gave up 2 bases; unmatched junction bases: 7. The CDR3 covers 14 residues. CDR3 amino acids: CASKWTGSAYEQYF. CDR3 DNA: TGTGCCAGCAAGTGGACAGGGTCCGCCTACGAGCAGTACTTC.

This CDR3 is CASSLAEGGLSYNEQFF. The DNA for the CDR3 is TGTGCCAGCAGCTTAGCGGAGGGAGGGCTCTCCTACAATGAGCAGTTCTTC. The chain is built from TRBV7-8 and TRBJ2-1; TRBD2 agrees at 7 bases. J was trimmed by 0 bases and V by 0 bases; bases with no gene match: 5. CDR3 length: 17 residues. Per germline, CDR1 SGHVS and CDR2 FQNEAQ.

The chain carries TRBV7-2 and TRBJ1-4, with TRBD1 matching over 10 bases. This CDR3 has 14 amino acids. Germline trimming cut 5 bases from V and 7 bases from J; bases unmatched to any gene: 4. Germline V lookup: CDR1 SGHTA, CDR2 FQGNSA. DNA for the CDR3: TGTGCCAGCAGCCGGGACAGGGGCCCTGAAAAACTGTTTTTT. Translated, it gives CASSRDRGPEKLFF.

This clone was seen a handful of times. V usage is TRBV4-2 and J usage is TRBJ1-5; 7 nucleotides agree with TRBD1. The V gene end was trimmed by 3 bases and the J gene end by 6 bases; junction bases not matched to a gene: 5. Per germline, CDR1 LGHNA and CDR2 YNFKEQ. This CDR3 has 14 residues. The CDR3 DNA sequence: TGTGCCAGCAGCCAGGGAGGGGGCCGTCAGCCCCAGCATTTT. Its translation is CASSQGGGRQPQHF.

There are a few counts of this clone. V gene TRBV19 combines with J gene TRBJ1-3; D gene ambiguous. Trimming took 6 bases from V and 0 from J, leaving 9 bases between them. This CDR3 region has 14 residues. Germline-derived CDR1 and CDR2 are LNHDA and SQIVND (reference sequence). The CDR3 loop is CASSQSPSGNTIYF. The CDR3 bases are TGTGCCAGTAGCCAGTCGCCCTCTGGAAACACCATATATTTT.

The gene calls are TRBV7-9 and TRBJ1-5; TRBD1 matches at 7 bases. Per the germline V gene, CDR1 is SEHNR and CDR2 is FQNEAQ (reference sequence). The CDR3 loop spans 14 amino acids. V shed 5 bases and J 3 bases; nucleotides not matched to a gene: 4. Written as DNA, the CDR3 is TGTGCCAGCAGCCGGGACAGCCTCAATCAGCCCCAGCATTTT. Protein product: CASSRDSLNQPQHF.

The chain couples TRBV6-6 to TRBJ2-1, with 8 bases aligning to TRBD2. CDR1 and CDR2 (germline): MNHNY, SVGAGI (reference sequence). This CDR3 has 15 residues. J was trimmed by 6 bases and V by 6 bases; bases with no gene match: 10. The CDR3 DNA follows: TGTGCCAGCAGGGACGCCGGGACTAGGGGCAATGAGCAGTTCTTC. Amino acids: CASRDAGTRGNEQFF.

The V gene is TRBV6-5, the J gene TRBJ1-1, with TRBD1 matching over 9 bases. Germline lookup yields CDR1 MNHEY and CDR2 SVGAGI. Unmatched junction bases numbered 4, after V lost 4 bases and J lost 4 bases. The CDR3 spans 14 residues. The CDR3 DNA reads TGTGCCAGCAGTTTGGACAGGGGTGCCACTGAAGCTTTCTTT. Translating it yields CASSLDRGATEAFF.

The chain joins TRBV30 to TRBJ2-7; D is undetermined. Trimming took off 1 base at V and 0 bases at J, with 10 bases between the two ends. Germline V CDR1 and CDR2: GTSNPN, SVGIG (reference sequence). The CDR3 spans 14 residues. The CDR3 DNA reads TGTGCCTGGAGTGCAGGCGGATCCTCCTACGAGCAGTACTTC. Translated, it gives CAWSAGGSSYEQYF.

The chain is built from TRBV19 and TRBJ2-6; TRBD1 agrees at 7 bases. Germline-derived CDR1 and CDR2 are LNHDA and SQIVND (reference sequence). CDR3 length: 14 amino acids. V was pared by 7 bases and J by 0 bases, with 0 bases of the junction left unmatched. As DNA, the CDR3 is TGTGCCAGTACAGGGGGCTCTGGGGCCAACGTCCTGACTTTC. Translating gives CASTGGSGANVLTF.